This TCR beta chain derives from a study of blood T cell repertoires in COVID-19. Study-level information: Spain, Italy and the United States supplied samples that represented acute and convalescent COVID-19. The analysed material was cDNA or gDNA that came from T cells, B-cell-depleted T cells, or PBMCs.

After removal of 1 base from V and 6 bases from J, the junction contained 5 bases not matched to a gene. Germline V CDR1 and CDR2: KGHSH, LQKENI. The CDR3 runs to 15 residues. Data came from immunoSEQ multiplex PCR; TCRdb stores just in-frame clones and leaves some out. The sample holds about 140,000 clones, 88% seen once. The source is a human donor with COVID-19, enrolled during active disease. The donor label of this sample is uncertain. This chain connects TRBV18 to TRBJ1-4; TRBD1 matches at 7 bases. Sequencing input: peripheral blood. Here the CDR3 DNA reads TGTGCCAGCTCACCACGTGGGACAGCGCATGAAAAACTGTTTTTT. It specifies CASSPRGTAHEKLFF.